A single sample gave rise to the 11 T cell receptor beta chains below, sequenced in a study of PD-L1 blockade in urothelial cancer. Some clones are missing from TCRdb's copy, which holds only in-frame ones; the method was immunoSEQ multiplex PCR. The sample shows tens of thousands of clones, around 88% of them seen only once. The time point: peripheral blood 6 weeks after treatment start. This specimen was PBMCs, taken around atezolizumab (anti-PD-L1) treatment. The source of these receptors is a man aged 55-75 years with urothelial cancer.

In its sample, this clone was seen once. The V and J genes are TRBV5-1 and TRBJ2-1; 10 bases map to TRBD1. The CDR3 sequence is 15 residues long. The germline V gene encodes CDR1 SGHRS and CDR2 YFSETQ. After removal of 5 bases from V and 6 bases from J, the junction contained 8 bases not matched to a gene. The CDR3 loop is CASRPPGTGVNEQFF. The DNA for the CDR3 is TGCGCCAGCAGACCACCCGGGACAGGGGTCAATGAGCAGTTCTTC.

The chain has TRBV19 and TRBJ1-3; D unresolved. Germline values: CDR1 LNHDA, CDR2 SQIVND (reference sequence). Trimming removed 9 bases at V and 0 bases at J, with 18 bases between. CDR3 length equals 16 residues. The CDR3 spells CASSPRGDHSGNTIYF. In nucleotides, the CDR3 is TGTGCCAGCTCACCCCGGGGAGATCACTCTGGAAACACCATATATTTT. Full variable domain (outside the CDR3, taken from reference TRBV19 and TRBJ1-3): DGGITQSPKYLFRKEGQNVTLSCEQNLNHDAMYWYRQDPGQGLRLIYYSQIVNDFQKGDIAEGYSVSREKKESFPLTVTSAQKNPTAFYLCASSPRGDHSGNTIYFGEGSWLTVV.

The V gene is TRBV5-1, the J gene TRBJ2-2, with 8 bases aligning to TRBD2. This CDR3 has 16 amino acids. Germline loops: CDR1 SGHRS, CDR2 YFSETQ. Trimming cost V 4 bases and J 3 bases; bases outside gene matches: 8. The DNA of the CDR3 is TGCGCCAGCAGCCGAGGTCGGGGGGGCGACACCGGGGAGCTGTTTTTT. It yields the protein CASSRGRGGDTGELFF.

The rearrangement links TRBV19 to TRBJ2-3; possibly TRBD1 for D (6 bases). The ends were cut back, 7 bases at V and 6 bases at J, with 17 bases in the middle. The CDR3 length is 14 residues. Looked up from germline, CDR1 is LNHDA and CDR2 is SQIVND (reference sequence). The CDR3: CASTTQGRSDTQYF. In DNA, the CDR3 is TGTGCCAGTACTACACAGGGCCGGTCGGATACGCAGTATTTT.

The CDR3 region is CASSLSGTGQPQHF. For the CDR3, the DNA is TGTGCCAGCAGTTTATCAGGGACAGGTCAGCCCCAGCATTTT. The V call is TRBV27, the J call TRBJ1-5; 8 bases are shared with TRBD1. This CDR3 spans 14 amino acids. CDR1 and CDR2 (germline): MNHEY, SMNVEV (reference sequence). V gave up 0 bases and J gave up 6 bases; unmatched junction bases: 1.

CDR3 DNA sequence: TGTGCCAGCAGCTCACCAGCGGGGGGGTTTGTAAGCACAGATACGCAGTATTTT. Translation gives CASSSPAGGFVSTDTQYF. This chain links TRBV7-3 with TRBJ2-3; 10 bases align to TRBD2. CDR1 is SGHTA, CDR2 FQGTGA, per germline. The J segment lost 0 bases and the V segment lost 4 bases, leaving 10 bases of the junction unmatched. The CDR3 is made up of 18 amino acids.

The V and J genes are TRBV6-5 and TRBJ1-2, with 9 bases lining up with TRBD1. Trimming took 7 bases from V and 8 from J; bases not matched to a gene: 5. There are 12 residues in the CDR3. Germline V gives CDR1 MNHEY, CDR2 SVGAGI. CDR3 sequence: CASTRTGDGYTF. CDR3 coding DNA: TGTGCCAGCACTCGGACAGGGGACGGCTACACCTTC.

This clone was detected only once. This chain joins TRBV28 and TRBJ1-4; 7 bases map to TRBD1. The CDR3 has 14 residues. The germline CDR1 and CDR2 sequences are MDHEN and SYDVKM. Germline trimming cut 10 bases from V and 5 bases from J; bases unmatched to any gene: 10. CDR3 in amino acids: CATRLGQINEKLFF. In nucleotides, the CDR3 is TGTGCCACCCGCTTGGGACAGATAAATGAAAAACTGTTTTTT. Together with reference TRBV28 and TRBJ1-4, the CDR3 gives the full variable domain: DVKVTQSSRYLVKRTGEKVFLECVQDMDHENMFWYRQDPGLGLRLIYFSYDVKMKEKGDIPEGYSVSREKKERFSLILESASTNQTSMYLCATRLGQINEKLFFGSGTQLSVL.

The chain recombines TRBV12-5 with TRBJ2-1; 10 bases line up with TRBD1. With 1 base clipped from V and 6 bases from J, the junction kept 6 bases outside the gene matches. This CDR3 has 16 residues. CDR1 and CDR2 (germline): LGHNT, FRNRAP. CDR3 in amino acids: CASGLDTRTGGNEQFF. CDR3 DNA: TGTGCTAGTGGTTTGGACACTCGGACAGGGGGCAATGAGCAGTTCTTC.

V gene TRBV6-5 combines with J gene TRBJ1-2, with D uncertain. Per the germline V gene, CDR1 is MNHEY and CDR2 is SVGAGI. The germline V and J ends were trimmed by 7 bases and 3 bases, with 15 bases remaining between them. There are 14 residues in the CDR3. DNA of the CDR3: TGTGCCAGCAAGGGCGGGTTAAGCTACTATGGCTACACCTTC. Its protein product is CASKGGLSYYGYTF.

CDR3 loop: CASSLKQGGQPQHF. The CDR3 DNA reads as TGTGCCAGCAGCTTAAAACAAGGGGGTCAGCCCCAGCATTTT. The chain links TRBV7-2 to TRBJ1-5; possibly TRBD1 for D (6 bases). The CDR3 consists of 14 residues. V lost 2 bases and J lost 6, with 11 bases in between. Germline assignment: CDR1 SGHTA and CDR2 FQGNSA.